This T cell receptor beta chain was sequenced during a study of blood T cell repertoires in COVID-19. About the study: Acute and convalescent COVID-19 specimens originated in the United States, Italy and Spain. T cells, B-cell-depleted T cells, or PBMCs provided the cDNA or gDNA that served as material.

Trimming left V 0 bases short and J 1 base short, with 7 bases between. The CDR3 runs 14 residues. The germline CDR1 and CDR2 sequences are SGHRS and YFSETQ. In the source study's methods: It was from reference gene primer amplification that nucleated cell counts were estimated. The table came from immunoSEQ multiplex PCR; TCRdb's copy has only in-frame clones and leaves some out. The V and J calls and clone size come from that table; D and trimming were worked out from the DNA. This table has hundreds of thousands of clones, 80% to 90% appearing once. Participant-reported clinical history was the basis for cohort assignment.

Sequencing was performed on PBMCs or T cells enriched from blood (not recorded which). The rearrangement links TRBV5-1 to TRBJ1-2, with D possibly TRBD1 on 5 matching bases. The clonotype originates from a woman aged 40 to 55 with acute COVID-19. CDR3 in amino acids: CASSLAGLNYGYTF. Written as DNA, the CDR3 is TGCGCCAGCAGCTTGGCAGGGCTTAACTATGGCTACACCTTC.